The clone carrying this T cell receptor (beta chain) has a count of ten or more. These data are taken from a study of blood T cell repertoires in COVID-19. Turning to the study itself: The United States, Italy and Spain were the sources of the acute and convalescent COVID-19 samples. PBMCs, B-cell-depleted T cells, or T cells provided the cDNA or gDNA that made up the material.

Original methodology: It was from reference gene primer amplification that nucleated cell counts were estimated. Sequenced by immunoSEQ multiplex PCR; TCRdb stores in-frame clones only, minus some. Clonal size and the V and J genes are those of that table, whereas D and trimming came from the DNA. The data contain about 59,000 clones, around 86% of them seen just once; the ten biggest clones take up 28%. The CDR3 consists of 11 residues. The germline gives CDR1 SQVTM, CDR2 ANQGSEA. Trimming cost V 6 bases and J 7 bases, with 12 bases left between them. The source material was peripheral blood. The receptor's source is an elderly woman with active or convalescent COVID-19. The chain recombines TRBV29-1 with TRBJ1-2; D gene unclear. This CDR3 reads CSVEDRGGYTF. The CDR3 region has the DNA TGCAGCGTGGAGGACCGGGGTGGCTACACCTTC.